The TCR beta chain under discussion was sequenced for a study of CD8 T cells in ankylosing spondylitis. General study results and limits: Seemingly characteristic of ankylosing spondylitis blood was a TCR beta motif consisting of about 8 highly homologous variants. Matched ankylosing spondylitis synovial fluid reportedly showed significant enrichment of disease-linked clones. Some of the motif variants had earlier been found in reactive arthritis patients' fluid and blood.

The germline V and J ends were trimmed by 5 bases and 0 bases, with 10 bases remaining between them. The CDR3 loop spans 14 amino acids. CDR1 is SEHNR, CDR2 FQNEAQ, per germline (reference sequence). In regard to this clonotype: Its cognate antigen is unknown.

Quantitative 5'-RACE with molecular barcodes produced the TCR beta libraries. MiXCR, applied by TCRdb to the 5' RACE reads, yields one record per CDR3 protein. The profile shows over 450,000 distinct CDR3 sequences, roughly 13% of them singletons. The V gene is TRBV7-9, the J gene TRBJ2-5, with no clear D. The sample consisted of blood, either unsorted or a sorted T cell fraction (not recorded which). The source is a male donor with ankylosing spondylitis. This chain's CDR3 is CASSQQHDQETQYF. CDR3 in DNA: TGTGCCAGCAGCCAGCAGCACGACCAAGAGACCCAGTACTTC.